This TCR beta chain stems from a study of T cells expressing NK-cell markers. Study-wide findings and caveats: There were a handful of donors in whom these clonotypes also led the CD3+CD56-NKG2C+ fraction. Whether expanded NKG2C+ T cell clones recognized HCMV stayed uncertain. In about 6 donors, dominant NKG2C+ clonotypes were roughly 1.0-7.5% of CD8+ T cells.

Remarks on this clonotype: The antigen remains unidentified.

CDR3 length: 15 amino acids. Germline V gene sequence: CDR1 LGHDT, CDR2 YNNKEL (reference sequence). Researchers built TCR beta cDNA using 5'RACE template switching with UMIs. TCRdb re-called the 5' RACE reads; one entry per CDR3 protein, DNA not given. The data include 350,000 to 400,000 distinct CDR3 sequences; the top ten clones carry around 11%. V gene TRBV3-1 combines with J gene TRBJ2-5; TCRdb lists TRBD2, though no DNA is available to test this call. The sequencing sample was made of blood T cells: a sorted CD56 or NKG2C T cell subset, CD4+ or CD8+ T cells, or bulk PBMC T cells (not recorded which). This TCR was recovered from a woman between 45 and 60 years old in good health. CDR3: CASSQGLADQETQYF.